What follows are 11 T cell receptor beta chains derived from one specimen sequenced in a study of graft-versus-host responses after intestinal transplantation. Sequencing was performed with immunoSEQ multiplex PCR; in TCRdb, only in-frame clones are kept and a portion is missing. The sample lists approximately 25,000 clones, about four fifths occurring once. Their recognized antigens are unknown. Sequencing was performed on unstimulated CD8+ T cells sorted from spleen or lymph node cells, taken before transplant. The receptors come from a human donor who was the organ donor for an intestinal transplant.

J is TRBJ2-7 and V is TRBV14, with 7 bases aligning to TRBD1. Germline CDR1 reads SGHDN; CDR2 reads FVKESK. V lost 1 base to trimming and J lost 2 bases; unmatched junction nucleotides: 5. This CDR3 comprises 15 residues. The CDR3 here is CASSQVQGQAYEQYF. CDR3 coding DNA: TGTGCCAGCAGCCAAGTACAAGGACAGGCCTACGAGCAGTACTTC.

The genes are TRBV19 and TRBJ1-1; unclear D gene. Germline-derived CDR1 and CDR2 are LNHDA and SQIVND (reference sequence). The CDR3 is made up of 14 amino acids. V lost 6 bases, J lost 1 base, and 12 bases lay in between. The CDR3 nucleotides are TGTGCCAGTAGGGCCTCCGACAAGAACACTGAAGCTTTCTTT. Translated: CASRASDKNTEAFF.

The chain has TRBV7-2 and TRBJ2-7; weak D call: TRBD2 (7 bases). V shed 6 bases and J shed 2 bases, with 11 bases lying between them. Germline CDR1 and CDR2: SGHTA and FQGNSA. The CDR3 contains 13 residues. The CDR3: CASRQGGAYEQYF. The CDR3 region has the DNA TGTGCCAGCAGACAAGGGGGGGCCTACGAGCAGTACTTC.

The chain uses TRBV28 and TRBJ2-1; 12 bases are a match to TRBD2. Per germline, CDR1 MDHEN and CDR2 SYDVKM. V lost 1 base and J lost 8; bases outside the gene matches: 9. This CDR3 is 17 amino acids long. The CDR3 DNA reads as TGTGCCAGCAGTTTATTCGGACTAGCGGGATTGGGACATGAGCAGTTCTTC. Its translation is CASSLFGLAGLGHEQFF. Full variable domain (missing parts from reference TRBV28 and TRBJ2-1): DVKVTQSSRYLVKRTGEKVFLECVQDMDHENMFWYRQDPGLGLRLIYFSYDVKMKEKGDIPEGYSVSREKKERFSLILESASTNQTSMYLCASSLFGLAGLGHEQFFGPGTRLTVL.

The genes are TRBV5-8 and TRBJ1-1; D perhaps matches TRBD1 (6 bases). The V end was cut by 0 bases, the J end by 5 bases, with 11 bases between. The CDR3 consists of 14 residues. In germline, CDR1 is SGHTS, CDR2 YDEGEE. CDR3 bases: TGTGCCAGCAGCTTGGCCGGAGGGGGGACTGAAGCTTTCTTT. This translates into CASSLAGGGTEAFF.

The CDR3 region is CASSYETSGAYEQYF. CDR3 sequence (DNA): TGTGCCAGCAGTTACGAGACTAGCGGTGCATACGAGCAGTACTTC. The gene calls are TRBV6-5 and TRBJ2-7, with 9 bases identical to TRBD2. The germline gives CDR1 MNHEY, CDR2 SVGAGI. V lost 2 bases and J lost 4; bases outside the gene matches: 6. The CDR3 runs to 15 residues.

The chain is built from TRBV6-4 and TRBJ2-3; D is undetermined. This CDR3 has 11 residues. V dropped 0 bases and J dropped 7 bases, with 2 bases sitting between them. Germline V gene data show CDR1 as MRHNA and CDR2 as SNTAGT. The CDR3 loop reads CASSDSYTQYF. CDR3 bases: TGTGCCAGCAGTGACTCCTATACGCAGTATTTT.

The V and J genes are TRBV10-1 and TRBJ2-7; D may be TRBD2 (6 bases). Looked up from germline, CDR1 is WNHNN and CDR2 is SYGVQD (reference sequence). V lost 4 bases, J lost 2 bases, and 6 bases lay in between. The CDR3 extends over 12 amino acids. CDR3 in DNA: TGCGCCAGCAGTGGGGGGGCCTACGAGCAGTACTTC. Protein product: CASSGGAYEQYF.

The chain recombines TRBV7-2 with TRBJ2-1; the D is unclear. CDR1 and CDR2 (germline): SGHTA, FQGNSA. CDR3 length: 17 amino acids. The germline V and J ends were trimmed by 1 base and 6 bases, with 19 bases remaining between them. The CDR3 DNA sequence: TGTGCCAGCAGCTTAGAGATGAGCTTTCCCTCCCCCAATGAGCAGTTCTTC. It yields the protein CASSLEMSFPSPNEQFF.

This clone turned up a few times. The gene calls are TRBV4-1 and TRBJ1-3; D remains ambiguous. The length of the CDR3 is 16 residues. Trimming stripped 1 base from V and 1 base from J, with 11 bases between. Germline values: CDR1 MGHRA, CDR2 YSYEKL. CDR3 residues: CASSQVRSGSGNTIYF. In DNA form, the CDR3 reads TGCGCCAGCAGCCAAGTACGTTCGGGGTCTGGAAACACCATATATTTT.

This chain uses TRBV11-2 with TRBJ2-5; tentative D call: TRBD2 (5 bases). The CDR3 has 15 amino acids. The V gene lost 2 bases and the J gene lost 2 bases, with 12 bases spanning the gap. Germline V lookup: CDR1 SGHAT, CDR2 FQNNGV. The CDR3 DNA reads as TGTGCCAGCAGCTTAATGGCTAGCAGTCAAGAGACCCAGTACTTC. As protein: CASSLMASSQETQYF.